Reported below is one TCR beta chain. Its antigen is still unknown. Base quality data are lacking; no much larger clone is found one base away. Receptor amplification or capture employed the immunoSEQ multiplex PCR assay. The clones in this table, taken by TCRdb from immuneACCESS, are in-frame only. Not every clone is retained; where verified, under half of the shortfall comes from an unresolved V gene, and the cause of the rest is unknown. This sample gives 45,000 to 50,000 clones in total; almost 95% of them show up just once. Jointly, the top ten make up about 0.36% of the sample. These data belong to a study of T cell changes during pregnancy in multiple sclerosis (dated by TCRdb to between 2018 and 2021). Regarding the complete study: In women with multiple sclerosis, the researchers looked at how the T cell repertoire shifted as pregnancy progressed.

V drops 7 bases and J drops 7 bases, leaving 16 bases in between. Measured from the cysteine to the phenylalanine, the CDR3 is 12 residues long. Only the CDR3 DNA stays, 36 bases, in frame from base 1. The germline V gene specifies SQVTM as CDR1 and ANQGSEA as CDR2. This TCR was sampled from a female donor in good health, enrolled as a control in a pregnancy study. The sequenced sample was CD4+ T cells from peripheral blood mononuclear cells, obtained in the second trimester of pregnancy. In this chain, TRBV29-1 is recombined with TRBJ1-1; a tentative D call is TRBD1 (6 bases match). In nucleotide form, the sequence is TGCAGCGGGATACAGGGTTACGGTGAAGCTTTCTTT. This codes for CSGIQGYGEAFF.